This T cell receptor (beta chain) was captured by sequencing in a study of T and B cells in COVID-19 patients (dated by TCRdb to about 2020). Broadly, across the study: Using TRB and IGH repertoire sequencing of peripheral blood, the study characterized adaptive immunity in COVID-19 patients who had active infection or had recovered. Comorbidities linked to unfavorable COVID-19 outcome were present in about 90% of the 20 patients in the active-infection cohort. A recovered cohort comprised some 18 patients contributing roughly 21 samples, mostly after mild to moderate COVID-19 managed as outpatients. Median age was roughly 32 years in the recovered cohort versus under 70 years in the active-infection cohort. As many as 9 follow-up blood samples were taken per patient, and some of the samples covered different disease stages within the same individual. A couple of patients were in both the active and recovered cohorts because samples existed from active disease and from after recovery. The repository of TCR and BCR sequences included over 55 time points from 37 patients, and more than 8 million TCR sequences were analysed. An age-matched reference group of 35 to 45 healthy donors negative for COVID-19 antibodies served as the comparison for repertoire analyses. In the active-infection cohort, about 65% of the roughly 20 patients were critically ill and required mechanical ventilation or ECMO. Results the study describes overall, beyond this receptor: Specific T cell subsets (CD4+/Treg/CD8+) and sorted SARS-CoV-2-responsive or tetramer+ T cells had not yet been sequenced, and these experiments were ongoing. The recovered cohort had about 2,300 exclusive TCR clusters, including 31 low-pGen clusters. TRB repertoires were found to be highly clonal in active COVID-19, whereas diversity and richness at recovery were found to rise above healthy donor levels. Blood samples from mildly ill patients during symptoms and early samples from severe cases were scarce. Prospective validation of the reported TCR clusters was stated to be required before clinical use. The cohort was considered too small to assess HLA contributions to COVID-19 susceptibility or severity. Patients with COVID-19 were reported to show strongly skewed TRBV/TRBJ gene usage.

Instrument used: Illumina MiSeq. Multiplex PCR with BIOMED2 TRB-A/B primer pools was used to amplify the TRB rearrangements. Illumina-compatible adapters and 7-nucleotide sample barcodes were added to the amplicons in two consecutive PCRs. Phusion HS II polymerase was used for all library PCRs. The amplicons were purified from gel with the NucleoSpin Gel and PCR Clean-up kit, measured on Qubit, and then pooled at about 4 nM. Amplicon pool quality was checked on an Agilent 2100 Bioanalyzer before Illumina next-generation sequencing. Per the original workflow: MiXCR 3.0.8 with the default MiXCR reference library was used to annotate TRB rearrangements. Non-productive reads and sequences with fewer than 2 reads were removed, and each unique CDR3 nucleotide sequence was counted as one clone. R 3.5.1 was used to calculate clonality, diversity, richness and V-J gene usage. GLIPH2 was used to cluster TCRs based on CDR3 similarity, and OLGA was used to calculate the generation probabilities. GLIPH2 clusters were kept only if they contained at least four unique TCR clonotypes found in at least three individuals. Using fastp at Q25 and MiXCR, TCRdb reprocessed the public reads and kept productive beta chains. CDR3 protein duplicates are merged, each entry listing the most common genes and DNA. TCRdb's processing, not the authors' own work, is the source of the V and J calls. The sample table records about 11,000 distinct CDR3 sequences; approximately 29% of these occur just once. Under 30% of the sample belongs to the ten largest clones.

The CDR3 contains 13 residues, cysteine and phenylalanine counted. Here the CDR3 DNA is all that survives: 39 bases in frame from base 1. CDR1 MNHNS and CDR2 SASEGT are derived from the germline V gene. The V and J ends are trimmed by 1 base and 8 bases, leaving 11 bases between them. A word on this clonotype: No antigen is known for it. Base-call qualities are not available, and no considerably larger clone is one nucleotide away.

Genomic DNA extracted from blood was used in amounts of roughly 250-500 ng for amplification of TRB repertoires. The receptor was isolated from a human donor who had recovered from COVID-19. Recombination joined TRBV6-1 with TRBJ1-2; a confident D gene designation cannot be given. Sequenced sample: blood. This receptor carries the CDR3 CASSEVGMKGYTF. The DNA sequence is given as TGTGCCAGCAGTGAAGTTGGGATGAAGGGCTACACCTTC.